Listed below are T cell receptor beta chains from one sample, sequenced in a study of T cell responses to AZD1222 COVID-19 vaccine. Here immunoSEQ multiplex PCR was the method, and the copy in TCRdb shows in-frame clones only, minus some. Of 150,000 or so clones listed, more than 80% are singletons. Sequenced here: peripheral blood, sampled on day 0 of MenACWY control vaccination. The receptors originated from an adult in good health. The CDR3 runs from the conserved cysteine through the conserved F or W. The D gene is left open where the match is weak. Rows give clone size only sometimes, using once, few, many, or a class for an expanded clone.

V gene	D gene	J gene	clone size	CDR3 DNA	CDR3 protein
TRBV5-1	TRBD2	TRBJ2-1	-	TGCGCCAGCAGCCGGATAGCGGGAGCCTACAATGAGCAGTTCTTC	CASSRIAGAYNEQFF
TRBV6-1	-	TRBJ1-2	-	TGTGCCAGCAGTTTCCAGGTTACTAACTATGGCTACACCTTC	CASSFQVTNYGYTF
TRBV7-2	-	TRBJ1-3	-	TGTGCCAGCAGCTTAGTCTCTGGAAACACCATATATTTT	CASSLVSGNTIYF
TRBV18	-	TRBJ2-1	-	TGTGCCAGCTCACCACCCTCCTACAATGAGCAGTTCTTC	CASSPPSYNEQFF
TRBV2	-	TRBJ1-2	once	TGTGCCAGCACGAAGACAAGGGCGTATGGCTACACCTTC	CASTKTRAYGYTF
TRBV7-8	TRBD1	TRBJ2-7	-	TGTGCCAGCAGCTTAAGGGACAGGGGCTACGAGCAGTACTTC	CASSLRDRGYEQYF
TRBV19	-	TRBJ1-2	-	TGTGCCAGTAGGAAGACAGGAGACTATGGCTACACCTTC	CASRKTGDYGYTF
TRBV6-1	-	TRBJ1-2	-	TGTGCCAGCAGTGACAGCTATGGCTACACCTTC	CASSDSYGYTF
TRBV5-6	TRBD1	TRBJ1-4	-	TGTGCCAGCAGCATGGGACAGTCTAATGAAAAACTGTTTTTT	CASSMGQSNEKLFF
TRBV23-1	-	TRBJ1-1	-	TGCGCCAGCAGTCAACCAGTAGTGGAAGCTTTCTTT	CASSQPVVEAFF
TRBV18	-	TRBJ1-1	-	TGTGCCAGCGCTCAGAAGGGGAACACTGAAGCTTTCTTT	CASAQKGNTEAFF
TRBV4-3	-	TRBJ1-6	-	TGCGCCAGCAGCCAAGAATATGGACAGCATAATTCACCCCTCCACTTT	CASSQEYGQHNSPLHF
TRBV15	-	TRBJ2-1	-	TGTGCCACCAGCAGCACCCTGACTGGAAGCTCCTACAATGAGCAGTTCTTC	CATSSTLTGSSYNEQFF
TRBV2	TRBD2	TRBJ2-1	-	TGTGCCAGCAGTGAAAGTCTAGCGGCTTACAATGAGCAGTTCTTC	CASSESLAAYNEQFF
TRBV9	-	TRBJ1-2	-	TGTGCCAGCAGCGTAGATGGCTACACCTTC	CASSVDGYTF
TRBV10-3	-	TRBJ1-3	-	TGTGCCATCAGTGACGGCGGTGTTGCGGGAAACACCATATATTTT	CAISDGGVAGNTIYF
TRBV6-4	-	TRBJ1-1	-	TGTGCCAGCAGACGTGAGGTCAGTTTAAACACTGAAGCTTTCTTT	CASRREVSLNTEAFF
TRBV20-1	-	TRBJ1-2	-	TGCAGTCCGTCTGTAAACTATGGCTACACCTTC	CSPSVNYGYTF
TRBV2	-	TRBJ1-5	-	TGTGCCAGCGGGGGCTCTACGGGGTATAGCAATCAGCCCCAGCATTTT	CASGGSTGYSNQPQHF
TRBV13	TRBD2	TRBJ2-5	-	TGTGCCAGCAGCTCAAGACTAGCGGGGGCCCAAGAGACCCAGTACTTC	CASSSRLAGAQETQYF
TRBV9	-	TRBJ1-5	-	TGTGCCAGCAGCAAAAGTGTGGATCAGCCCCAGCATTTT	CASSKSVDQPQHF
TRBV7-2	-	TRBJ1-5	-	TGTGCCAGCAGCCCGACGGTGAATCTTAATCAGCCCCAGCATTTT	CASSPTVNLNQPQHF
TRBV2	-	TRBJ1-2	-	TGTGCCAGCAATGGTCAGGGGAAAGGGGGCTACACCTTC	CASNGQGKGGYTF
TRBV5-1	-	TRBJ2-5	-	TGCGCCAGCAGCCCCGGGCCTCAAGAGACCCAGTACTTC	CASSPGPQETQYF
TRBV28	TRBD1	TRBJ1-1	-	TGTGCCAGCAGAGAGGACAGGGGGAGATCTGAAGCTTTCTTT	CASREDRGRSEAFF
TRBV5-1	-	TRBJ2-7	-	TGCGCCAGCAGCTTGGTGGCAGGGGGGACAAAGCAGTACTTC	CASSLVAGGTKQYF
TRBV6-5	TRBD1	TRBJ1-6	few	TGTGCCAGCAGTTTTGGACAGGGAGCGGCTTCACCCCTCCACTTT	CASSFGQGAASPLHF
TRBV12-3/TRBV12-4	-	TRBJ1-1	-	TGTGCCACCCGGTCTGGGGGGCACACTGAAGCTTTCTTT	CATRSGGHTEAFF
TRBV9	-	TRBJ1-2	-	TGTGCCAGCAGCGTAGAGGTTTGGACAGAAGTCTATGGCTACACCTTC	CASSVEVWTEVYGYTF
TRBV6-5	-	TRBJ1-1	-	TGTGCCAGCAGTTACTCGAGGGTAAACACTGAAGCTTTCTTT	CASSYSRVNTEAFF
TRBV5-1	-	TRBJ1-3	-	TGCGCCAGCAGCTTGGGGAGGAGTATTGGAAACACCATATATTTT	CASSLGRSIGNTIYF
TRBV7-2	TRBD1	TRBJ1-2	-	TGTGCCAGCAGCTTTACCTCGACAGGGGGCTATGGCTACACCTTC	CASSFTSTGGYGYTF
TRBV12-3/TRBV12-4	-	TRBJ1-5	-	TGTGCCAGCAGTTCTGCTAGCAATCAGCCCCAGCATTTT	CASSSASNQPQHF
TRBV5-1	TRBD1	TRBJ1-2	-	TGCGCCAGCAGGGACCCGGGACAGGGCGACTATGGCTACACCTTC	CASRDPGQGDYGYTF
TRBV18	-	TRBJ1-3	-	TGTGCCACCATCCAACCGGGGTCGGGCGGAAACACCATATATTTT	CATIQPGSGGNTIYF
TRBV21-1	-	TRBJ1-1	-	TGTGCCAGCAGCAAAAGTCACATAGGACAGGGGATCGGGGGGAACACTGAAGCTTTCTTT	CASSKSHIGQGIGGNTEAFF
TRBV27	-	TRBJ1-2	once	TGTGCCAGCAGTTTATGGGGGGGATCCTATGGCTACACCTTC	CASSLWGGSYGYTF
TRBV6-4	-	TRBJ2-3	once	TGTGCCAGCAGTGACTCCAGGGCCACAGATACGCAGTATTTT	CASSDSRATDTQYF
TRBV5-1	-	TRBJ2-1	-	TGCGCCAGCAGCTTGTGGGGTCGGGGGAATAACAATGAGCAGTTCTTC	CASSLWGRGNNNEQFF
TRBV13	-	TRBJ2-5	-	TGTGCCAGCAGCCCCGGGGGTTTTCAAGAGACCCAGTACTTC	CASSPGGFQETQYF
TRBV6-2/TRBV6-3	TRBD1	TRBJ1-2	-	TGTGCCAGCAGTTACTCGGGGGACAGGTCGGCGCGGGGCTACACCTTC	CASSYSGDRSARGYTF
TRBV6-5	TRBD1	TRBJ1-6	once	TGTGCCAGCAGTTACCGGACAGGCAATAATTCACCCCTCCACTTT	CASSYRTGNNSPLHF
TRBV19	TRBD1	TRBJ1-3	-	TGTGCCAGTAGTATTTCTCCGTGGGACAGGGGGCCAGGAAACACCATATATTTT	CASSISPWDRGPGNTIYF
TRBV24-1	-	TRBJ1-1	-	TGTGCCACCAGTGATTTCGGGAACACTGAAGCTTTCTTT	CATSDFGNTEAFF
TRBV5-1	TRBD1	TRBJ1-1	-	TGCGCCAGCAGCTTACTACAGGGGGCTGGGGTGAACACTGAAGCTTTCTTT	CASSLLQGAGVNTEAFF
TRBV27	-	TRBJ2-1	-	TGTGCCAGCAGTTTATCGAGTTCCAATGAGCAGTTCTTC	CASSLSSSNEQFF
TRBV15	-	TRBJ1-1	-	TGTGCCACCAGCACCGGACGGGGGTACACTGAAGCTTTCTTT	CATSTGRGYTEAFF
TRBV5-6	-	TRBJ1-3	once	TGTGCCAGCAGCTTAGGATATCTAGGAAACACCATATATTTT	CASSLGYLGNTIYF